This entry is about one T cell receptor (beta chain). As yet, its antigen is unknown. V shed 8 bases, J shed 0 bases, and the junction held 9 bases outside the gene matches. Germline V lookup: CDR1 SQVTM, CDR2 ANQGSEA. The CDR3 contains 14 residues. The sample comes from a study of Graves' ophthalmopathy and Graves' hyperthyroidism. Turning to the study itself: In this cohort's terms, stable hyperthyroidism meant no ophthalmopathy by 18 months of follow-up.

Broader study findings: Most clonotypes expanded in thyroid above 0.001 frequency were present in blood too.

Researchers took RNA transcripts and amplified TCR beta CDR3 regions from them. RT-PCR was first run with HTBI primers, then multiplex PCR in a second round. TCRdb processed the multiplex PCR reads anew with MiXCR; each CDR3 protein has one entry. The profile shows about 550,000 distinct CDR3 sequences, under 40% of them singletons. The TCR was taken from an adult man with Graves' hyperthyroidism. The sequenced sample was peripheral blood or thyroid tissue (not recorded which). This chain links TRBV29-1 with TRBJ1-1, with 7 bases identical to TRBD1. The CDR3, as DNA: TGCAGCTCACCACCGCAGGGGGTGAACACTGAAGCTTTCTTT. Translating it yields CSSPPQGVNTEAFF.